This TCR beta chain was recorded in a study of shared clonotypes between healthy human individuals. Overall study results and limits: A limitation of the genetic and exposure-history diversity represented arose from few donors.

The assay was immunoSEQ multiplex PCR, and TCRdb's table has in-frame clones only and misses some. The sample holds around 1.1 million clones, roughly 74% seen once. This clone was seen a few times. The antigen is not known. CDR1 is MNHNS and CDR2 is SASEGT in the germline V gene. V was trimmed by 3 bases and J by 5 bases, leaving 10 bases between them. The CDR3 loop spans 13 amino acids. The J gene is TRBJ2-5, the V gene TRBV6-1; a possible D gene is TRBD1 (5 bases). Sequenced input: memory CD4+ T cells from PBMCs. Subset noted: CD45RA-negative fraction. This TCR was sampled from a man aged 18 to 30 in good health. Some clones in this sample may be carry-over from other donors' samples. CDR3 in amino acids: CASSDRVRETQYF. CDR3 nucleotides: TGTGCCAGCAGTGACAGGGTCAGGGAGACCCAGTACTTC.